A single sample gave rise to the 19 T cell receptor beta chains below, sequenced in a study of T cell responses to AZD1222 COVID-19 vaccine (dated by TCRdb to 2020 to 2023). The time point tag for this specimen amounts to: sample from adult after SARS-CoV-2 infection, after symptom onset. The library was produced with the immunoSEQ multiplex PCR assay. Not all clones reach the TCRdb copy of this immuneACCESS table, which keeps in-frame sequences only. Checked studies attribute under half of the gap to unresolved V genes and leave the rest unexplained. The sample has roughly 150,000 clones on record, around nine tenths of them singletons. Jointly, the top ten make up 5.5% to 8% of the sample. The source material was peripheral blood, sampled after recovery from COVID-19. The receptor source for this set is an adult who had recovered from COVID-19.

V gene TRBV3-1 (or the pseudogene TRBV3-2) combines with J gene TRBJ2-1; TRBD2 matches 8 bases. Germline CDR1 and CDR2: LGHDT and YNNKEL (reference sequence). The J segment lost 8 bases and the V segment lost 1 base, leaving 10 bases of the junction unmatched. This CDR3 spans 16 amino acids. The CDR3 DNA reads TGTGCCAGCAGCCAAGGCCCGAGCGGGAGTTTGGATGAGCAGTTCTTC. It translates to CASSQGPSGSLDEQFF.

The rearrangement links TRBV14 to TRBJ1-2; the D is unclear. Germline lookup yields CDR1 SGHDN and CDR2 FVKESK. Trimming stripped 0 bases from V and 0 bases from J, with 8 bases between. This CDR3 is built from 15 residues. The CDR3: CASSQEHTSNYGYTF. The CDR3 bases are TGTGCCAGCAGCCAAGAGCACACCTCTAACTATGGCTACACCTTC.

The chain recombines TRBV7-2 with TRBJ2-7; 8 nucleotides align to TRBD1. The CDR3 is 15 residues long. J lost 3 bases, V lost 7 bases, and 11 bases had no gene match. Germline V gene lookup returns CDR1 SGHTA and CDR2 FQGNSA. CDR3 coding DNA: TGTGCCAGCACCTTGGTGGGACAGGCCATCTACGAGCAGTACTTC. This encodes CASTLVGQAIYEQYF.

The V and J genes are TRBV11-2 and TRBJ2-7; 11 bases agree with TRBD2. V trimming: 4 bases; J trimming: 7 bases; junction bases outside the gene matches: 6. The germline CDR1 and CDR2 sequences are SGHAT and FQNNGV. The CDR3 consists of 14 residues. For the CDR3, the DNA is TGTGCCAGCAGCTGGGGGACTAGCGGTTGGGAGCAGTACTTC. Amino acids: CASSWGTSGWEQYF.

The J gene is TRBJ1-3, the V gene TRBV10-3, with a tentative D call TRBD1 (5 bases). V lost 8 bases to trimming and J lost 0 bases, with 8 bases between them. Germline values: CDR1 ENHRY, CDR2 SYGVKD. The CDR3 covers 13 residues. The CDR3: CAIGGSSGNTIYF. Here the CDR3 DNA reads TGTGCCATCGGGGGGAGCTCTGGAAACACCATATATTTT.

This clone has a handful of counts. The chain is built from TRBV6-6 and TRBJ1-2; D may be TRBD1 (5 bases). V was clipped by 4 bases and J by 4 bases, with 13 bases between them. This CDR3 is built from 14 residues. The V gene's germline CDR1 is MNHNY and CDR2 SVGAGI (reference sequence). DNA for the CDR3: TGTGCCAGCAGTTCAGGGCCTCCTTTCTATGGCTACACCTTC. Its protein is CASSSGPPFYGYTF.

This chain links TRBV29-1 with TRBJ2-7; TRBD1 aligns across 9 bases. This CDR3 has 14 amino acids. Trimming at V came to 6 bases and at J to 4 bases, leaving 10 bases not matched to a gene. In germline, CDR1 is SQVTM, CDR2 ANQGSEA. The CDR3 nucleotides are TGCAGCGTCCGCGGGGGACAGGGAATATACGAGCAGTACTTC. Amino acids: CSVRGGQGIYEQYF.

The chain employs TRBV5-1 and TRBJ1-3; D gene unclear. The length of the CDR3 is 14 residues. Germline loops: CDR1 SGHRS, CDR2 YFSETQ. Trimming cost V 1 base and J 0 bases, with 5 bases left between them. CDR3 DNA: TGCGCCAGCAGCTTGAAAGACTCTGGAAACACCATATATTTT. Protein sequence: CASSLKDSGNTIYF. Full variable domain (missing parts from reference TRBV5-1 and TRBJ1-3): KAGVTQTPRYLIKTRGQQVTLSCSPISGHRSVSWYQQTPGQGLQFLFEYFSETQRNKGNFPGRFSGRQFSNSRSEMNVSTLELGDSALYLCASSLKDSGNTIYFGEGSWLTVV.

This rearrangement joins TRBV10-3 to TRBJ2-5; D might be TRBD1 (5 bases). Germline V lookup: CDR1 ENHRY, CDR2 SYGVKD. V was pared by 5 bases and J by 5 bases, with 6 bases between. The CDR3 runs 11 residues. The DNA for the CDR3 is TGTGCCATCAGTAACAGGGAGACCCAGTACTTC. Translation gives CAISNRETQYF.

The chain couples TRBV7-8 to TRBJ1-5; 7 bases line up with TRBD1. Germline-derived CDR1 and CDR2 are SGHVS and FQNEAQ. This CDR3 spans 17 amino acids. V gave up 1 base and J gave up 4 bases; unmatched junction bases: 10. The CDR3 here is CASSLERRGRGNQPQHF. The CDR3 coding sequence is TGTGCCAGCAGCTTAGAGCGCAGGGGGAGAGGAAATCAGCCCCAGCATTTT.

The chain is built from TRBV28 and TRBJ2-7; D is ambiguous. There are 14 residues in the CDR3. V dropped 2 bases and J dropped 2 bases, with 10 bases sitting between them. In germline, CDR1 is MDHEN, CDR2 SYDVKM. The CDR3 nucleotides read TGTGCCAGCAGTTTAGTTCCGGTACCCTACGAGCAGTACTTC. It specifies CASSLVPVPYEQYF.

This CDR3 reads CASSLGTGYREQYF. The CDR3 DNA reads TGTGCCAGCAGCTTAGGGACAGGGTATAGGGAGCAGTACTTC. The chain carries TRBV7-2 and TRBJ2-7, with 8 bases that match TRBD1. This CDR3 region has 14 residues. Trimming cost V 1 base and J 7 bases; bases outside gene matches: 6. Germline-derived CDR1 and CDR2 are SGHTA and FQGNSA.

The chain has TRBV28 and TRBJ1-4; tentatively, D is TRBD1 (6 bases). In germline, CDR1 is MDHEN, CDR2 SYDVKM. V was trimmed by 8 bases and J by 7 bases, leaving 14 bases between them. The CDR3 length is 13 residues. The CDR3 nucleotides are TGTGCCAGCGGGATTTTACAGGGTGAAAAACTGTTTTTT. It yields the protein CASGILQGEKLFF.

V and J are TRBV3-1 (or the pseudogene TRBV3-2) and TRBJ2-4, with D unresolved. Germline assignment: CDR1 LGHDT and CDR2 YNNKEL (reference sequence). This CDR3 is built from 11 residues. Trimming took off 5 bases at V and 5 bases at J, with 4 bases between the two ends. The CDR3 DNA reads TGTGCCAGCAGCGTTCAAAACATTCAGTACTTC. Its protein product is CASSVQNIQYF.

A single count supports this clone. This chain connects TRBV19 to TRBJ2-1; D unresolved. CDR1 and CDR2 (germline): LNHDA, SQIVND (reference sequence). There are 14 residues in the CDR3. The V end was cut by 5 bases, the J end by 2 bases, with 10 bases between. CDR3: CASSGLETYNEQFF. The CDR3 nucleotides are TGTGCCAGTAGTGGGCTAGAGACCTACAATGAGCAGTTCTTC.

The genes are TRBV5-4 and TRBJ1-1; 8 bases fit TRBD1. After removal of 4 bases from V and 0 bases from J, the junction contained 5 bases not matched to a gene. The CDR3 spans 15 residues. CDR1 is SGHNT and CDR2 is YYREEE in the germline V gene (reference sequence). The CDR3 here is CASSTKQGVNTEAFF. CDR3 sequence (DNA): TGTGCCAGCAGCACGAAACAGGGGGTGAACACTGAAGCTTTCTTT.

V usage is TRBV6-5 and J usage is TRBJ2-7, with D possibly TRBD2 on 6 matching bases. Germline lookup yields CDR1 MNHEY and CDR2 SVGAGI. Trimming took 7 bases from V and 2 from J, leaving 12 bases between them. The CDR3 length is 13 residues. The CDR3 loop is CASTLEGPYEQYF. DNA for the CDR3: TGTGCCAGCACCTTGGAGGGGCCCTACGAGCAGTACTTC.

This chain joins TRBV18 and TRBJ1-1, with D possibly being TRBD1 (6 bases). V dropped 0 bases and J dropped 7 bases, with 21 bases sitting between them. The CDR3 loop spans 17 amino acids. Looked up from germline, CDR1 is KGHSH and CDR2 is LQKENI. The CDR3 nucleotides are TGTGCCAGCTCACCACCGTGGGGGGGGCCTAGGTCTGATGAAGCTTTCTTT. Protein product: CASSPPWGGPRSDEAFF.

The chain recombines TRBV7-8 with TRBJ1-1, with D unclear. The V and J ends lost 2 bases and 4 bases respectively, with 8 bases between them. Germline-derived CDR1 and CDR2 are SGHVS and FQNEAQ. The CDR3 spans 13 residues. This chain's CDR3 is CASSLQARTEAFF. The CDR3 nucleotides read TGTGCCAGCAGCTTACAGGCTCGCACTGAAGCTTTCTTT.